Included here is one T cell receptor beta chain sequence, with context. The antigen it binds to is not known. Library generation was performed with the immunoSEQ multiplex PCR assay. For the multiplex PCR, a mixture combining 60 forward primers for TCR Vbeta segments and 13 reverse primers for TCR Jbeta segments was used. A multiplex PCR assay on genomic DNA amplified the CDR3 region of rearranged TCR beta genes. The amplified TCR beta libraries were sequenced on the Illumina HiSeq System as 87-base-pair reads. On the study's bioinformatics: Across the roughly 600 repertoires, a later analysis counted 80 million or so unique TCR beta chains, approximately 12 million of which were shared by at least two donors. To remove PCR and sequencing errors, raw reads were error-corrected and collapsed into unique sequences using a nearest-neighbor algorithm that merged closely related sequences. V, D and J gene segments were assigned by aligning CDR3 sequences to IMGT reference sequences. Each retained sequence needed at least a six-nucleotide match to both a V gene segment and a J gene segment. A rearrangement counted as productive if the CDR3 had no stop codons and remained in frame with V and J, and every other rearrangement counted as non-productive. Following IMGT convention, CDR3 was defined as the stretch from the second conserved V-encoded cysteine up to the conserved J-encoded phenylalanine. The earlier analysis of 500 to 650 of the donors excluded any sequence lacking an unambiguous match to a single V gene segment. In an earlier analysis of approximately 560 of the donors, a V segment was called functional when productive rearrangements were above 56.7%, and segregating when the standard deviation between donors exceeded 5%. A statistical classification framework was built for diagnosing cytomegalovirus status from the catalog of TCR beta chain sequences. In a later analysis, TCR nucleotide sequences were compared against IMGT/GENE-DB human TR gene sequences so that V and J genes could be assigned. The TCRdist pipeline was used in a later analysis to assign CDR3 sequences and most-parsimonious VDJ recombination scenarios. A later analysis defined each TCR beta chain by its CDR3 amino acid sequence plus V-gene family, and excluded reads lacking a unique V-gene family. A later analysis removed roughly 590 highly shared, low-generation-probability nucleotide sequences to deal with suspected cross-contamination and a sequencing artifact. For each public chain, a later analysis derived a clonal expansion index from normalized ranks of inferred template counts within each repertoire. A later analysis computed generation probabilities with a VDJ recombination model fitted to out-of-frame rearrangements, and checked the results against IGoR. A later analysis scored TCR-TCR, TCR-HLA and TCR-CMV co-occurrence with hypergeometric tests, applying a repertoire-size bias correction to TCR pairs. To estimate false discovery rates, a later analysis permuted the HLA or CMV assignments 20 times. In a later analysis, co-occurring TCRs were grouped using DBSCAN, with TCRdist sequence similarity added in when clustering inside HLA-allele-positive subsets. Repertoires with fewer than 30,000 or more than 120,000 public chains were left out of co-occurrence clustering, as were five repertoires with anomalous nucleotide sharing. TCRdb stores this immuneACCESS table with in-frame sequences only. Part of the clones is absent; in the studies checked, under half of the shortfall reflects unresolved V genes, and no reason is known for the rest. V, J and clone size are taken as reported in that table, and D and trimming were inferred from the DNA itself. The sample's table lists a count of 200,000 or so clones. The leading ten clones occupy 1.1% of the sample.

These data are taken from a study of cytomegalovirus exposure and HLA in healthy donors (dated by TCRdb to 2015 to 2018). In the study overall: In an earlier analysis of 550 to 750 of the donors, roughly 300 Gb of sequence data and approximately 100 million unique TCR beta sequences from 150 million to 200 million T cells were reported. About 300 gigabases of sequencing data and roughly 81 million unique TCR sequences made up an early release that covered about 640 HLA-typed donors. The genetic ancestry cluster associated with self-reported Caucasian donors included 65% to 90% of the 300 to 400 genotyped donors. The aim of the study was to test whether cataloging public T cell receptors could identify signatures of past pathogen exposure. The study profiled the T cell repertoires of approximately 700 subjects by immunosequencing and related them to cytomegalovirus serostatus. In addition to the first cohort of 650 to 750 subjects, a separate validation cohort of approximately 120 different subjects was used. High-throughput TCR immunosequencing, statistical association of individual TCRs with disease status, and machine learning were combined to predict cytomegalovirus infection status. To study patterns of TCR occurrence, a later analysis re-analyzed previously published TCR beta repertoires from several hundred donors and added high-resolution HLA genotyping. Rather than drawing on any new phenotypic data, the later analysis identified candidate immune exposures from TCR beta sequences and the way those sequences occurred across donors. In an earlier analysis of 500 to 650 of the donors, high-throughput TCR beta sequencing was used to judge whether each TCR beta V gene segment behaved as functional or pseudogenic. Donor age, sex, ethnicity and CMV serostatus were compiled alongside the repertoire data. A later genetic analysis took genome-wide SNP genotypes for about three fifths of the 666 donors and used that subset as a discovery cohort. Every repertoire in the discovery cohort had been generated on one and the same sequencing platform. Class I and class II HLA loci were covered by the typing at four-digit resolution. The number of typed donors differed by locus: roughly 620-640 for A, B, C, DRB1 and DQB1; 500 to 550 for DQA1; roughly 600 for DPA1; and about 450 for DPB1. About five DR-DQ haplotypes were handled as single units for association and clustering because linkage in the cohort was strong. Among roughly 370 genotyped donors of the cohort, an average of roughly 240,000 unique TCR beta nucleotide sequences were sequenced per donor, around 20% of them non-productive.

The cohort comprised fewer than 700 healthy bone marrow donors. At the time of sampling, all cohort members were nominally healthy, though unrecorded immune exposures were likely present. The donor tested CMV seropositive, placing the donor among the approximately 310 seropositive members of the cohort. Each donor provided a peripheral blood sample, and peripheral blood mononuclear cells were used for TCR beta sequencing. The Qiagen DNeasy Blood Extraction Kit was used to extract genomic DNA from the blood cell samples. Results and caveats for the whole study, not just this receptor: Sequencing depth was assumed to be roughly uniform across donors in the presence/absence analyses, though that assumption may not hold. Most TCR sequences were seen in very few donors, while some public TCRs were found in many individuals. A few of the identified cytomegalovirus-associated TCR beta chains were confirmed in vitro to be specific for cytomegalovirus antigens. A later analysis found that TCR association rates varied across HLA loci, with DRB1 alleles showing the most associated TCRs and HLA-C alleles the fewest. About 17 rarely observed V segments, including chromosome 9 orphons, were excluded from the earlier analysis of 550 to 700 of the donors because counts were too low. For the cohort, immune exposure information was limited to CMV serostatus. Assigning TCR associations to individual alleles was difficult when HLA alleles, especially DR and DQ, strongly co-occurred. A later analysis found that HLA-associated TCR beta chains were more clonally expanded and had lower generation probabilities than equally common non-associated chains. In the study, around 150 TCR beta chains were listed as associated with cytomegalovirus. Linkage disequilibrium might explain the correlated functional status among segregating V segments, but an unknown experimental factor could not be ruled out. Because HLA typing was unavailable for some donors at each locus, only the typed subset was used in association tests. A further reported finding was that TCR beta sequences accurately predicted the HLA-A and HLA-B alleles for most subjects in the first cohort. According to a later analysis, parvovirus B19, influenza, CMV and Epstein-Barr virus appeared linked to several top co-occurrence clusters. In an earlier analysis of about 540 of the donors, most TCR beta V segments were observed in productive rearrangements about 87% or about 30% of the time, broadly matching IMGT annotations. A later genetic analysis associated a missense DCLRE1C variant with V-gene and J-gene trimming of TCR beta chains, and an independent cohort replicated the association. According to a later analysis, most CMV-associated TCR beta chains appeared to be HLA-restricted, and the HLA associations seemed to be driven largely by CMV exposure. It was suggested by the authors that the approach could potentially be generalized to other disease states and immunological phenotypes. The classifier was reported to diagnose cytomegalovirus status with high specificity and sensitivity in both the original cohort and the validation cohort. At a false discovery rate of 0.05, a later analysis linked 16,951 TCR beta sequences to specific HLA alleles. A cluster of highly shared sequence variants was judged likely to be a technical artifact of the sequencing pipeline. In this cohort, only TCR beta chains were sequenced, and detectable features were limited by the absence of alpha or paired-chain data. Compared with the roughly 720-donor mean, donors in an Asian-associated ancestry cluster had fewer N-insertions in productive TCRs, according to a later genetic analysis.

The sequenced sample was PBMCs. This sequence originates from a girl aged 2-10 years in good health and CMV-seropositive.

Here the CDR3 is given as CASSPMVAGATDTQYF. The DNA sequence reads TGTGCCAGCTCACCGATGGTAGCGGGTGCTACAGATACGCAGTATTTT. The rearranged chain carries TRBV18 and TRBJ2-3, and 7 bases in between align with TRBD2. From its cysteine to its phenylalanine, the CDR3 spans 16 amino acids. The kept DNA is CDR3 alone, 48 bases in frame from the first base. V trim: 3 bases; J trim: 3 bases; unmatched bases: 9. Reading the germline V gene gives CDR1 KGHSH and CDR2 LQKENI.